The source of this T cell receptor beta chain is a study of blood T cell repertoires in COVID-19. The table lists this clone with a few counts. CDR1 and CDR2 from the germline V gene are SGDLS and YYNGEE. The ends were cut back, 4 bases at V and 3 bases at J, with 20 bases in the middle. This CDR3 spans 16 amino acids. Method: immunoSEQ multiplex PCR; TCRdb's copy keeps in-frame clones and lacks some. The sample yields some 280,000 clones, about 89% seen once. V is TRBV9 and J is TRBJ2-7, with D possibly TRBD1 on 6 matching bases. The receptor comes from a woman in her 40s who had recovered from COVID-19. The sample consisted of peripheral blood. The CDR3 spells CASSPTSGTKYYEQYF. CDR3 bases: TGTGCCAGCAGCCCTACATCCGGGACAAAATACTACGAGCAGTACTTC.